Here is one TCR beta chain with its context. This entry belongs to a study of blood T cell repertoires in COVID-19. Study summary: Whether acute or convalescent, the COVID-19 samples came from the United States, Italy and Spain. The analysed material was cDNA or gDNA that came from T cells, B-cell-depleted T cells, or PBMCs.

There are 14 residues in the CDR3. Germline CDR1 MDHEN, CDR2 SYDVKM. The ends lost 4 bases at V and 2 bases at J; junction bases unmatched: 2. Measured with immunoSEQ multiplex PCR; TCRdb has only the in-frame clones, and not every one. The sample includes about 160,000 clones, roughly 82% of them seen just once. The rearrangement uses TRBV28 and TRBJ1-3; TRBD1 aligns across 7 bases. This TCR was recovered from a woman aged 40 to 50 with COVID-19, enrolled during active disease. Material: peripheral blood. CDR3 sequence reads: CASSYRGAGNTIYF. The CDR3 coding sequence is TGTGCCAGCAGTTACAGGGGAGCTGGAAACACCATATATTTT.